Given below is one T cell receptor (beta chain) in context. V was trimmed by 1 base and J by 5 bases, leaving 9 bases between them. From germline, CDR1 is LNHDA and CDR2 SQIVND (reference sequence). The CDR3 covers 15 residues. The data belong to a study of blood T cell repertoires in COVID-19. Turning to the study itself: Specimens from acute and convalescent COVID-19 originated in the United States, Italy and Spain. T cells, B-cell-depleted T cells, or PBMCs supplied cDNA or gDNA.

Assay used: immunoSEQ multiplex PCR; TCRdb lists only in-frame clones, some missing. The table has 70,000 to 95,000 clones, approximately 78% seen once. This clonotype was sampled from a human donor in a cohort sampled during active COVID-19. Input material: peripheral blood. The chain is built from TRBV19 and TRBJ1-6; a possible D gene is TRBD1 (6 bases). The CDR3 DNA follows: TGTGCCAGTAGTATAGGATGGGGGCATAATTCACCCCTCCACTTT. Its protein product is CASSIGWGHNSPLHF.